The source of this T cell receptor (beta chain) is a study of T cells in localized non-small cell lung cancer. CDR1 and CDR2 (germline): MNHNS, SASEGT. The CDR3 consists of 14 residues. The V and J ends lost 0 bases and 1 base respectively, with 3 bases between them. This clone is large by share. Its matching antigen is unknown. Study-level results: Longer overall survival associated with higher blood T cell density; shorter survival with higher adjacent-lung clonality. Median roughly 57 top-100 tumor clones were shared with paired adjacent lung. Uninvolved adjacent lung had higher T cell clonality than tumor and all other tissues. Heterogeneity cannot be ruled out, as sequencing used one tumor region only.

Produced via immunoSEQ multiplex PCR; TCRdb's table is partial and in-frame only. The sample has approximately 2,000 clones, around 25% seen once. This chain connects TRBV6-1 to TRBJ2-2, with D hard to call. The clonotype comes from a man aged 35 to 69 with stage III lung adenocarcinoma. This sample comprised lung tumor tissue, obtained before any cancer treatment. The CDR3 DNA sequence: TGTGCCAGCAGTGAAGCGTGGAACACCGGGGAGCTGTTTTTT. It codes for CASSEAWNTGELFF.